The clone carrying this T cell receptor (beta chain) was detected only once. Its cognate antigen is unknown. TCR beta sequences were obtained from blood CD8+ and CD4+ T cells. The RNA input was about 0.5 to 1 ug, and it was reverse transcribed with random hexamers. Each CDR3 protein gets one entry after TCRdb re-called the immunoSEQ multiplex PCR reads with MiXCR. The sample shows some 180,000 distinct CDR3 sequences, 85% to 95% of them seen only once. V trimming: 1 base; J trimming: 6 bases; junction bases outside the gene matches: 7. CDR1 and CDR2 (germline): GTSNPN, SVGIG (reference sequence). The CDR3 runs to 17 residues. This record comes from a study of CD8 T cells in Susac syndrome. Study at large: The Susac syndrome patients were therapy-naive, on corticosteroids, or on intravenous immunoglobulin alone at blood draw. Findings of the study overall: There was no clonal expansion in the CD4+ T cell repertoires of Susac syndrome.

The chain carries TRBV30 and TRBJ2-2; 14 bases fit TRBD2. This receptor was identified in a human donor with Susac syndrome. The sequenced sample was CD4+ T cells from PBMCs. The CDR3 sequence: CAWSGGLAGVIAGELFF. The CDR3 nucleotides read TGTGCCTGGAGTGGGGGACTAGCGGGAGTGATCGCCGGGGAGCTGTTTTTT.